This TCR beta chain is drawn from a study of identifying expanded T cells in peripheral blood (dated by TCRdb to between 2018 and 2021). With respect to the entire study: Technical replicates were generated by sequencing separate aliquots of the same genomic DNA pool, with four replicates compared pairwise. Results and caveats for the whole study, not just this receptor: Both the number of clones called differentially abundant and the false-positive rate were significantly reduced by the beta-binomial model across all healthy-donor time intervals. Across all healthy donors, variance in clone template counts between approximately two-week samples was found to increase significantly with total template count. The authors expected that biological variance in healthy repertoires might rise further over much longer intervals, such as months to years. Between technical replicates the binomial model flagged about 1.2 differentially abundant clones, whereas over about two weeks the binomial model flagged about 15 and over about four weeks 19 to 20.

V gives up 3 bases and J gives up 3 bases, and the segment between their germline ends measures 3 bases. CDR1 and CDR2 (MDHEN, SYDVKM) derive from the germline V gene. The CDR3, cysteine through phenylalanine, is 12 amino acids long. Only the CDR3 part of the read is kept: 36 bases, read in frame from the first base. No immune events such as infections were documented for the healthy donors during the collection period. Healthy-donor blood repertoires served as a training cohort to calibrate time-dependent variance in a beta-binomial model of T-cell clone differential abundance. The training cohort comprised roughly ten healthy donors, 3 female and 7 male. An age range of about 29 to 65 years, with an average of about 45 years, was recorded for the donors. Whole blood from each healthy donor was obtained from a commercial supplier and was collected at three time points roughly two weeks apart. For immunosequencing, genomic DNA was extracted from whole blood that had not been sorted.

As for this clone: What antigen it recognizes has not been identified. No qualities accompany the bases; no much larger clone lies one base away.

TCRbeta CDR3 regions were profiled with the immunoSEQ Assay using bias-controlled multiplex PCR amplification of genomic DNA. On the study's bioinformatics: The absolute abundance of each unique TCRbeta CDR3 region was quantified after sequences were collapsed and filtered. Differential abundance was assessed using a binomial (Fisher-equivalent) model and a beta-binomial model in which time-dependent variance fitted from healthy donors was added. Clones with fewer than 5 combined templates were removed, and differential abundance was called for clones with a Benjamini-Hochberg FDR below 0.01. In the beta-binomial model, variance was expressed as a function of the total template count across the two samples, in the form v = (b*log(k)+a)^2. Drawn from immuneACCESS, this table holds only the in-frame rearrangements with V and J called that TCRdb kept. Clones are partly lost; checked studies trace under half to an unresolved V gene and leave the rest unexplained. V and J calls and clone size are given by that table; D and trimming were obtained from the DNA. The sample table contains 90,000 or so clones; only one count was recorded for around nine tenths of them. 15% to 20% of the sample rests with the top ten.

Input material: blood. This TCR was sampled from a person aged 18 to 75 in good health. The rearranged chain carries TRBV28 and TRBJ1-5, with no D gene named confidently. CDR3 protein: CASSLNNQPQHF. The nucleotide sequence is TGTGCCAGCAGTTTGAACAATCAGCCCCAGCATTTT.